Below are 30 T cell receptor beta chains sequenced from a single sample in a study of early T cells in non-severe SARS-CoV-2 infection. TCRdb redid the calling of the 5' RACE reads with MiXCR, one entry per CDR3 protein. The sample consists of 35,000 to 55,000 distinct CDR3 sequences, 9.5% to 13% of them appearing once. Sequencing input: whole blood. These receptors were collected from an adult who was a healthcare worker with PCR-confirmed SARS-CoV-2 infection or an uninfected control (not recorded which).

This clonotype was observed many times. V gene TRBV7-2 combines with J gene TRBJ1-4, with a tentative D call TRBD1 (6 bases). The V end lost 5 bases, the J end lost 8 bases, and 18 bases lay between the germline ends. The CDR3 is 15 amino acids. The germline gives CDR1 SGHTA, CDR2 FQGNSA. The CDR3 region has the DNA TGTGCCAGCAGCCAGGTCCGGACAGCCGGGGAAAAACTGTTTTTT. Encoded protein: CASSQVRTAGEKLFF.

J is TRBJ2-2 and V is TRBV7-2, with 12 bases that match TRBD2. V shed 5 bases, J shed 5 bases, and the junction held 6 bases outside the gene matches. There are 16 residues in the CDR3. Germline lookup yields CDR1 SGHTA and CDR2 FQGNSA. CDR3 DNA sequence: TGTGCCAGCAGCCCCCGACTAGCGGGAGTTACCGGGGAGCTGTTTTTT. Its translation is CASSPRLAGVTGELFF.

The genes are TRBV28 and TRBJ2-7, with a possible D match to TRBD1 (7 bases). The CDR3 extends over 14 amino acids. Germline V CDR1 and CDR2: MDHEN, SYDVKM. Trimming cost V 6 bases and J 5 bases, with 17 bases left between them. The CDR3 DNA reads TGTGCCAGCAGGCGACAGGGACTTGCCCACGAGCAGTACTTC. It specifies CASRRQGLAHEQYF.

At least ten counts were recorded for this clonotype. CDR3 bases: TGCAGCGTTGAAGCGGGTTTTAGCGGAGATTACAATGAGCAGTTCTTC. Translated, it gives CSVEAGFSGDYNEQFF. The J gene is TRBJ2-1, the V gene TRBV29-1, with a possible D match to TRBD2 (6 bases). CDR1 is SQVTM and CDR2 is ANQGSEA in the germline V gene. The ends were cut back, 1 base at V and 4 bases at J, with 17 bases in the middle. The CDR3 contains 16 residues.

In DNA, the CDR3 is TGTGCCAGCAGCCAAGAGAGCAGGGCGGCCGGGGAGCTGTTTTTT. It encodes CASSQESRAAGELFF. The chain links TRBV3-1 to TRBJ2-2, with a possible D match to TRBD1 (5 bases). The germline V gene has CDR1 LGHDT and CDR2 YNNKEL (reference sequence). The CDR3 loop spans 15 amino acids. V was pared by 0 bases and J by 6 bases, with 11 bases between.

The sample holds many counts of this clonotype. The gene calls are TRBV29-1 and TRBJ1-4, with a weak D call TRBD1 (6 bases). The CDR3 totals 12 residues. V lost 4 bases, J lost 5 bases, and 8 bases lay in between. Germline assignment: CDR1 SQVTM and CDR2 ANQGSEA. CDR3 bases: TGCAGCGTTGGAGGGGGGAATGAAAAACTGTTTTTT. Its protein product is CSVGGGNEKLFF.

This clonotype has only a few counts. The chain links TRBV3-1 to TRBJ1-6, with D perhaps TRBD1 (5 bases). Germline values: CDR1 LGHDT, CDR2 YNNKEL (reference sequence). The CDR3 loop spans 15 amino acids. The V gene lost 2 bases and the J gene lost 6 bases, with 11 bases spanning the gap. The CDR3 is CASSQQGTLNSPLHF. CDR3 in DNA: TGTGCCAGCAGCCAACAGGGCACCCTTAATTCACCCCTCCACTTT.

With respect to this clonotype: It may be a read error: a sequence one base away is much more abundant. The rearrangement joins TRBV5-4 to TRBJ2-1, with 11 bases lining up with TRBD2. Germline CDR1 and CDR2: SGHNT and YYREEE (reference sequence). This CDR3 is built from 16 residues. CDR3 region: CVSSEPGLADYNEQFF. The CDR3 DNA is TGTGTCAGCAGCGAACCGGGACTAGCGGACTACAATGAGCAGTTCTTC.

This clonotype showed up many times. This chain links TRBV6-2 or TRBV6-3 with TRBJ2-3, with TRBD1 matching over 9 bases. The CDR3 contains 17 residues. Germline CDR1 is MNHEY and CDR2 is SVGEGT. V shed 5 bases, J shed 6 bases, and the junction held 15 bases outside the gene matches. The CDR3 sequence is CASSQTGGARIWDTQYF. As DNA, the CDR3 is TGTGCCAGCAGTCAAACAGGGGGCGCACGTATTTGGGATACGCAGTATTTT.

This clonotype has more than one count but fewer than ten. The rearrangement joins TRBV7-2 to TRBJ2-2, with 13 bases aligning to TRBD2. Trimming took 5 bases from V and 5 from J; bases not matched to a gene: 8. Looked up from germline, CDR1 is SGHTA and CDR2 is FQGNSA. This CDR3 has 17 residues. The CDR3 reads CASSPTSGRARTGELFF. The CDR3 DNA is TGTGCCAGCAGCCCCACTAGCGGGAGGGCCCGGACCGGGGAGCTGTTTTTT.

The V gene is TRBV7-9, the J gene TRBJ2-1, with D possibly matching TRBD2 (6 bases). The V end lost 11 bases, the J end lost 2 bases, and 13 bases lay between the germline ends. The CDR3 contains 13 residues. Germline values: CDR1 SEHNR, CDR2 FQNEAQ (reference sequence). The CDR3 DNA sequence: TGTGCCGCTGGGGCGGGAACCTACAATGAGCAGTTCTTC. It yields the protein CAAGAGTYNEQFF. Looking up the rest from reference TRBV7-9 and TRBJ2-1 gives the full variable domain: DTGVSQNPRHKITKRGQNVTFRCDPISEHNRLYWYRQTLGQGPEFLTYFQNEAQLEKSRLLSDRFSAERPKGSFSTLEIQRTEQGDSAMYLCAAGAGTYNEQFFGPGTRLTVL.

This clonotype has more than one count but fewer than ten. The chain recombines TRBV27 with TRBJ1-5, with D possibly matching TRBD1 (6 bases). The CDR3 totals 15 residues. V lost 6 bases and J lost 7, with 19 bases in between. Germline-derived CDR1 and CDR2 are MNHEY and SMNVEV (reference sequence). This chain's CDR3 is CASRAEGHPSQPQHF. The CDR3, as DNA: TGTGCCAGCAGGGCGGAGGGACATCCATCCCAGCCCCAGCATTTT.

This clonotype appeared many times. The genes are TRBV18 and TRBJ2-5; TRBD2 matches 9 bases. Germline V gene data show CDR1 as KGHSH and CDR2 as LQKENI. The trim removed 0 bases at V and 4 bases at J, leaving 3 bases unmatched. The CDR3 extends over 15 amino acids. CDR3 region: CASSPPSGSSETQYF. CDR3 coding DNA: TGTGCCAGCTCACCACCTAGCGGGAGCTCAGAGACCCAGTACTTC.

This clonotype was detected ten times or more. The DNA for the CDR3 is TGTGCCAGCAGTCCCGCGGATGGCTACACCTTC. Translation: CASSPADGYTF. V is TRBV6-6 and J is TRBJ1-2; D is ambiguous. Trimming pared 5 bases from V and 6 bases from J, leaving 7 bases between. CDR1 and CDR2 (germline): MNHNY, SVGAGI (reference sequence). CDR3 length equals 11 residues.

This sequence joins TRBV7-3 and TRBJ2-1; 11 bases line up with TRBD1. The CDR3 totals 16 residues. V dropped 1 base and J dropped 7; count of bases not matched to a gene: 6. Germline V gives CDR1 SGHTA, CDR2 FQGTGA. The CDR3 here is CASSLRQGQGANEQFF. Here the CDR3 DNA reads TGTGCCAGCAGCTTAAGACAAGGACAGGGGGCAAATGAGCAGTTCTTC.

This clonotype was found many times. CDR3 loop: CASSLLPSGNQPQHF. The DNA for the CDR3 is TGTGCCAGCAGCTTACTACCGAGCGGGAATCAGCCCCAGCATTTT. The chain couples TRBV7-2 to TRBJ1-5; D ambiguous. CDR1 is SGHTA, CDR2 FQGNSA, per germline. V lost 2 bases and J 4 bases, leaving 12 bases between the germline ends. There are 15 residues in the CDR3.

V gene TRBV28 combines with J gene TRBJ2-7, with TRBD1 matching over 7 bases. J gave up 2 bases and V 11 bases, and 9 bases lay outside the gene matches. Germline V gene lookup returns CDR1 MDHEN and CDR2 SYDVKM. This CDR3 region has 13 residues. As DNA, the CDR3 is TGTGCCGTAACCGGGACAGAGACCTACGAGCAGTACTTC. Translating it yields CAVTGTETYEQYF.

In nucleotides, the CDR3 is TGTGCCAGCACCTATATCCAGCGGTCCCTTAACTATGGCTACACCTTC. Its protein is CASTYIQRSLNYGYTF. The rearrangement joins TRBV28 to TRBJ1-2; D not certain. The ends were cut back, 7 bases at V and 1 base at J, with 19 bases in the middle. CDR3 length: 16 amino acids. Germline V gene sequence: CDR1 MDHEN, CDR2 SYDVKM.

The genes are TRBV5-1 and TRBJ2-1; D is perhaps TRBD1 or TRBD2 (5 bases each). The length of the CDR3 is 13 residues. Trimming stripped 4 bases from V and 5 bases from J, with 10 bases between. The germline V gene has CDR1 SGHRS and CDR2 YFSETQ. The CDR3 loop is CASSLGTNNEQFF. CDR3 DNA: TGCGCCAGCAGCCTGGGGACGAACAATGAGCAGTTCTTC.

This clonotype was observed many times. The rearrangement joins TRBV6-2 or TRBV6-3 to TRBJ2-7; D may be TRBD1 (6 bases). The CDR3 sequence is 11 residues long. The germline gives CDR1 MNHEY, CDR2 SVGEGT. Trimming took 8 bases from V and 5 from J, leaving 10 bases between them. The CDR3 spells CASGRGNEQYF. In DNA, the CDR3 is TGTGCCAGCGGCAGGGGCAACGAGCAGTACTTC.

As to this clonotype: A much larger clone lies a single base off, so this may be a read error. The rearrangement links TRBV28 to TRBJ2-7; 7 positions match TRBD1. This CDR3 has 15 amino acids. J gave up 3 bases and V 2 bases, and 7 bases lay outside the gene matches. Germline V gene sequence: CDR1 MDHEN, CDR2 SYDVKM. The CDR3 region is CASSLPGSGGYEQYF. The CDR3 region has the DNA TGTGCCAGCAGTTTACCCGGGTCAGGGGGCTACGAGCAGTACTTC.

Ten or more counts support this clonotype. The chain is built from TRBV12-3 or TRBV12-4 and TRBJ2-1, with D perhaps TRBD2 (6 bases). The CDR3 is 15 residues long. V lost 4 bases, J lost 7 bases, and 17 bases lay in between. The CDR3 coding sequence is TGTGCCAGCAGTTCCACTAGCCCCTCGGGGAATGAGCAGTTCTTC. This codes for CASSSTSPSGNEQFF.

The chain recombines TRBV9 with TRBJ2-7, with 11 bases matching TRBD2. With V trimmed by 3 bases and J by 3 bases, 8 bases remained unmatched. Germline V gene lookup returns CDR1 SGDLS and CDR2 YYNGEE. The CDR3 runs to 16 residues. The CDR3 DNA is TGTGCCAGCAGCGCCGGGACTAGCGGCGCCCTCTACGAGCAGTACTTC. It codes for CASSAGTSGALYEQYF.

In this sample, this clonotype turned up a few times. The chain uses TRBV5-1 and TRBJ2-2, with D perhaps TRBD1 (6 bases). Germline values: CDR1 SGHRS, CDR2 YFSETQ. This CDR3 region has 17 residues. Trimming took off 6 bases at V and 7 bases at J, with 25 bases between the two ends. The DNA of the CDR3 is TGCGCCAGCACTTTAAATGTAGTGCAACGGGACATCGGGGAGCTGTTTTTT. It translates to CASTLNVVQRDIGELFF.

This clonotype was seen repeatedly, ten times or more. The genes are TRBV11-3 and TRBJ2-2; no firm D call. CDR1 is SGHNT, CDR2 YENEEA, per germline. V shed 4 bases and J shed 5 bases, with 5 bases lying between them. The CDR3 length is 12 residues. The CDR3 bases are TGTGCCAGCAGCTCGTCAACCGGGGAGCTGTTTTTT. Its translation: CASSSSTGELFF.

This sequence joins TRBV5-1 and TRBJ1-2; D unclear. Trimming stripped 3 bases from V and 6 bases from J, with 12 bases between. CDR1 is SGHRS, CDR2 YFSETQ, per germline. The length of the CDR3 is 13 residues. The CDR3 region has the DNA TGCGCCAGCAGCTCCCTTACTACGAATGGCTACACCTTC. Translation: CASSSLTTNGYTF.

Comment on this clonotype: The CDR3 carries no conserved terminal phenylalanine or tryptophan, so it likely arises from a read error. This chain connects TRBV11-2 to TRBJ2-1; D assignment may be TRBD1 or TRBD2 (5 bases each). The CDR3 has 14 residues. CDR1 and CDR2 from the germline V gene are SGHAT and FQNNGV. V lost 5 bases to trimming and J lost 5 bases, with 13 bases between them. The CDR3 sequence: CASSPGTANNEQFS. The CDR3 DNA is TGTGCCAGCAGCCCGGGGACCGCAAACAATGAGCAGTTCTCC.

This clonotype was detected ten times or more. The chain has TRBV7-3 and TRBJ2-5; TRBD2 agrees at 7 bases. Germline V gene data show CDR1 as SGHTA and CDR2 as FQGTGA. Trimming cost V 5 bases and J 7 bases; bases outside gene matches: 10. The CDR3 extends over 14 amino acids. CDR3 bases: TGTGCCAGCAGCCGATCAGGGAGGGAGGGGACCCAGTACTTC. Amino acid sequence: CASSRSGREGTQYF.

This clonotype was seen repeatedly, ten times or more. This sequence joins TRBV6-2 or TRBV6-3 and TRBJ2-7; D unclear. This CDR3 region has 12 residues. The V gene lost 2 bases and the J gene lost 7 bases, with 9 bases spanning the gap. Germline V CDR1 and CDR2: MNHEY, SVGEGT. The CDR3 DNA reads TGTGCCAGCAGTTACCTCCCAAGAGAGCAGTACTTC. Translation: CASSYLPREQYF.

This clonotype showed up many times. This chain connects TRBV6-6 to TRBJ2-2; 8 bases match TRBD1. CDR3 length equals 19 residues. The germline gives CDR1 MNHNY, CDR2 SVGAGI (reference sequence). The J segment lost 1 base and the V segment lost 0 bases, leaving 10 bases of the junction unmatched. CDR3 sequence: CASSYSIAQGARNTGELFF. CDR3 nucleotide sequence: TGTGCCAGCAGTTACTCGATTGCCCAGGGGGCGCGGAACACCGGGGAGCTGTTTTTT.